Each of the 5 T cell receptor beta chains below was sequenced from the same sample in a study of blood T cell repertoires in COVID-19. Sequencing was performed with immunoSEQ multiplex PCR; in TCRdb, only in-frame clones are kept and a portion is missing. This table has about 29,000 clones, 80% appearing once. Sequencing input: peripheral blood. All receptors derive from a woman aged 70-85 years with acute or convalescent COVID-19.

This clone was observed a single time. The chain couples TRBV27 to TRBJ2-7; a weak D match, TRBD2 (6 bases). Germline V gene sequence: CDR1 MNHEY, CDR2 SMNVEV (reference sequence). The CDR3 is 16 amino acids. V shed 0 bases and J shed 0 bases, with 12 bases lying between them. The DNA of the CDR3 is TGTGCCAGCAGTTTATCGTTCGCGGGGAGCTCCTACGAGCAGTACTTC. Its translation is CASSLSFAGSSYEQYF.

This chain uses TRBV28 with TRBJ1-3, with D uncertain. This CDR3 region has 16 residues. From germline, CDR1 is MDHEN and CDR2 SYDVKM. The V end was cut by 7 bases, the J end by 0 bases, with 16 bases between. Here the CDR3 DNA reads TGTGCCAGCAATGTGGGCAGCCCAAGCTCTGGAAACACCATATATTTT. It translates to CASNVGSPSSGNTIYF.

A single count supports this clone. The chain employs TRBV7-2 and TRBJ1-1, with D possibly TRBD1 on 5 matching bases. The CDR3 covers 13 residues. The ends were cut back, 5 bases at V and 1 base at J, with 8 bases in the middle. Germline CDR1 reads SGHTA; CDR2 reads FQGNSA. In nucleotides, the CDR3 is TGTGCCAGCAGCCCACAGGCGAACACTGAAGCTTTCTTT. This translates into CASSPQANTEAFF.

V and J are TRBV7-9 and TRBJ2-3; 14 bases fit TRBD2. CDR1 and CDR2 (germline): SEHNR, FQNEAQ (reference sequence). This CDR3 has 19 amino acids. With 5 bases clipped from V and 2 bases from J, the junction kept 12 bases outside the gene matches. The CDR3 coding sequence is TGTGCCAGCAGCCCCCCCGCGGGACTAGCGGGAGCAATCACAGATACGCAGTATTTT. Protein sequence: CASSPPAGLAGAITDTQYF. Full variable domain (missing parts from reference TRBV7-9 and TRBJ2-3): DTGVSQNPRHKITKRGQNVTFRCDPISEHNRLYWYRQTLGQGPEFLTYFQNEAQLEKSRLLSDRFSAERPKGSFSTLEIQRTEQGDSAMYLCASSPPAGLAGAITDTQYFGPGTRLTVL.

The chain employs TRBV4-3 and TRBJ2-5, with 10 bases fitting TRBD2. V gave up 1 base and J gave up 5 bases; unmatched junction bases: 7. This CDR3 spans 16 amino acids. Germline V gene lookup returns CDR1 LGHNA and CDR2 YSLEER. The CDR3 DNA follows: TGCGCCAGCAGCCAAGCAGCGGGGGGGCGTATGGAGACCCAGTACTTC. Protein sequence: CASSQAAGGRMETQYF.